This T cell receptor beta chain appears in the sequencing data of a study of blood T cell repertoires in COVID-19. Study-level background: Samples taken during acute and convalescent COVID-19 were collected in the United States, Italy and Spain.

The authors' processing: Nucleated cell counts were estimated from reference gene primer amplification. Sequenced by immunoSEQ multiplex PCR; TCRdb stores in-frame clones only, minus some. V and J calls and clone size come straight from that table; D and trimming were deduced from the DNA. The sample holds some 33,000 clones, roughly 90% seen once. This clone was picked up one time. In germline, CDR1 is SEHNR, CDR2 FQNEAQ (reference sequence). The CDR3 spans 14 residues. The germline V and J ends were trimmed by 5 bases and 8 bases, with 15 bases remaining between them. This chain joins TRBV7-9 and TRBJ1-4; TRBD1 might be the D (6 bases). The receptor was derived from a human donor in a cohort sampled during active COVID-19. The sequenced material came from peripheral blood. The CDR3 DNA follows: TGTGCCAGCAGCCAGCAGGGGCAACAGGAAAAACTGTTTTTT. Residues: CASSQQGQQEKLFF.